The 2 T cell receptor beta chains below all came from one sample that was sequenced in a study of vaccination and CD4 T cells after COVID-19. Cultured CD4+ T cell DNA underwent sequencing with the Oncomine TCR Beta short-read assay. TCRdb recomputed calls from the PCR reads with MiXCR, one row per CDR3 protein. The sample carries roughly 14,000 distinct CDR3 sequences, roughly 34% recorded once. Treatment of the sample: approximately nine-day PBMC culture with coronavirus spike peptide pools or control peptides (ViraFEST assay). These TCRs are of unknown antigen specificity. Sequences were obtained from cultured CD4+ T cells from blood. These TCRs come from a human donor with COVID-19.

The chain carries TRBV10-3 and TRBJ1-1, with D perhaps TRBD1 (5 bases). The CDR3 is made up of 18 amino acids. CDR1 is ENHRY, CDR2 SYGVKD, per germline. With 0 bases removed from V and 4 bases from J, the gap between germline ends came to 21 bases. CDR3 residues: CAISESKWDLAGSTEAFF. The CDR3 DNA reads TGTGCCATCAGTGAGTCGAAGTGGGACCTGGCTGGTAGCACTGAAGCTTTCTTT.

V is TRBV19 and J is TRBJ1-4; D is perhaps TRBD1 (6 bases). The V end was cut by 6 bases, the J end by 2 bases, with 10 bases between. Per germline, CDR1 LNHDA and CDR2 SQIVND (reference sequence). CDR3 length: 14 amino acids. The DNA of the CDR3 is TGTGCCAGTAGACGGACAGATACTAATGAAAAACTGTTTTTT. The encoded protein is CASRRTDTNEKLFF.